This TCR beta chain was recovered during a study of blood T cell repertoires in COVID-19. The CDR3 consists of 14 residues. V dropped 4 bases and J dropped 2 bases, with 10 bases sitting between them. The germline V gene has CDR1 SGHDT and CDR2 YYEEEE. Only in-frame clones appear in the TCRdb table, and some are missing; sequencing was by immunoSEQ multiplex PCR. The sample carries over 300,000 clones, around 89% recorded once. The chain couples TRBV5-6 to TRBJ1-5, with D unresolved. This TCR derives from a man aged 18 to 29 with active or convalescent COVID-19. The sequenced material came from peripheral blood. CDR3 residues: CASSTTWGNQPQHF. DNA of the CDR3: TGTGCCAGCAGCACGACTTGGGGCAATCAGCCCCAGCATTTT.